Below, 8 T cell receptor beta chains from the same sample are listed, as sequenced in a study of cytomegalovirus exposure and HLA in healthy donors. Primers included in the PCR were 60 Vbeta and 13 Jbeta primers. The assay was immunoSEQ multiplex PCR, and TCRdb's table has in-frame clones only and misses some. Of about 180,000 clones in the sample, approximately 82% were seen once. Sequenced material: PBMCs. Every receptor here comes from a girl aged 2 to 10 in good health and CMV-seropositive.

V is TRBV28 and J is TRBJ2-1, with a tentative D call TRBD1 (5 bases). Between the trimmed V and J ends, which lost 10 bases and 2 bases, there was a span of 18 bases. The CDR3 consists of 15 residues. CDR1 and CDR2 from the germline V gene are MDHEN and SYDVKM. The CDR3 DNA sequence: TGTGCCACCTTGTACCGGCAGGGCACCTACAATGAGCAGTTCTTC. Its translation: CATLYRQGTYNEQFF. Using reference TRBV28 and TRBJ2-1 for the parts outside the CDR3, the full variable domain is DVKVTQSSRYLVKRTGEKVFLECVQDMDHENMFWYRQDPGLGLRLIYFSYDVKMKEKGDIPEGYSVSREKKERFSLILESASTNQTSMYLCATLYRQGTYNEQFFGPGTRLTVL.

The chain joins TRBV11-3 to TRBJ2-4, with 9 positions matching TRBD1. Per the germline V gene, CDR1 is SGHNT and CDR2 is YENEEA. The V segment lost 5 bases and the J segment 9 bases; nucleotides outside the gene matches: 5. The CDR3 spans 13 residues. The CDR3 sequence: CASSRDREGIQYF. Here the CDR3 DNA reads TGTGCCAGCAGCCGGGACAGGGAGGGCATTCAGTACTTC.

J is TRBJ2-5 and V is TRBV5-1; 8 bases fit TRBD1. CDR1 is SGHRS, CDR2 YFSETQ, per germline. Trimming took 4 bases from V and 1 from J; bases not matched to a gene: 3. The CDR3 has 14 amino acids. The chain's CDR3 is CASSGGTGQETQYF. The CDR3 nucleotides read TGCGCCAGCAGCGGTGGGACAGGCCAAGAGACCCAGTACTTC.

The CDR3 region is CASSNEGTGELFF. CDR3 coding DNA: TGTGCCAGCAGCAATGAGGGCACCGGGGAGCTGTTTTTT. The V call is TRBV11-2, the J call TRBJ2-2; TRBD2 might be the D (5 bases). The CDR3 is 13 amino acids. The V gene's germline CDR1 is SGHAT and CDR2 FQNNGV. Trimming shortened V by 5 bases and J by 4 bases, and 8 bases separated the two germline ends.

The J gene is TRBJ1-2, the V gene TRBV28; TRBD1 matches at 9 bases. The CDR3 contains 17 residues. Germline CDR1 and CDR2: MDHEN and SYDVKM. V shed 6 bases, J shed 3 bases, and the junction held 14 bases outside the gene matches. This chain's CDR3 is CASRIWTGEEGDYGYTF. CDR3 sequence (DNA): TGTGCCAGCAGGATCTGGACAGGGGAAGAAGGTGACTATGGCTACACCTTC.

The CDR3 loop reads CASSDQGWATEAFF. DNA for the CDR3: TGTGCCAGCAGTGATCAGGGATGGGCCACTGAAGCTTTCTTT. The genes are TRBV6-1 and TRBJ1-1; tentatively, D is TRBD1 (5 bases). The CDR3 loop spans 14 amino acids. The germline V and J ends were trimmed by 3 bases and 4 bases, with 12 bases remaining between them. The germline V gene encodes CDR1 MNHNS and CDR2 SASEGT.

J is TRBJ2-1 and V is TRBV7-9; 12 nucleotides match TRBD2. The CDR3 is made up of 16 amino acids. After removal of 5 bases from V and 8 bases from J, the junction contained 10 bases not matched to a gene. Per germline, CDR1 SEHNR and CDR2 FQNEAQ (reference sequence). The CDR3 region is CASSATSGRLSHEQFF. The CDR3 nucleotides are TGTGCCAGCAGCGCGACTAGCGGGAGATTAAGCCATGAGCAGTTCTTC.

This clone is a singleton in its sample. CDR3 DNA sequence: TGTGCCAGTAATAATCAGCCCCAGCATTTT. Translated: CASNNQPQHF. The genes are TRBV21-1 and TRBJ1-5. TRBV21-1 is tagged as a pseudogene. This CDR3 spans 10 amino acids.